These 12 T cell receptor beta chains originate from one sample sequenced in a study of OX40 agonist ivuxolimab in advanced cancers. Here immunoSEQ multiplex PCR was the method, and the copy in TCRdb shows in-frame clones only, minus some. The sample consists of about 46,000 clones, about 88% of them appearing once. This specimen was CD4+ or CD8+ T cells sorted from blood, taken in a trial of the OX40 agonist ivuxolimab. The receptors come from an adult with an advanced solid tumor such as melanoma, head and neck, liver or kidney cancer.

The chain joins TRBV7-2 to TRBJ2-3; D remains ambiguous. V lost 5 bases, J lost 0 bases, and 6 bases lay in between. CDR3 length: 13 amino acids. Germline V lookup: CDR1 SGHTA, CDR2 FQGNSA. The CDR3 DNA follows: TGTGCCAGCAGCCCGGACAGCACAGATACGCAGTATTTT. Protein sequence: CASSPDSTDTQYF.

The rearrangement uses TRBV4-2 and TRBJ1-1; D is undetermined. The CDR3 length is 14 residues. Trimming took 2 bases from V and 6 from J, leaving 13 bases between them. Germline loops: CDR1 LGHNA, CDR2 YNFKEQ. The CDR3 protein is CASSQSQIWSEAFF. DNA for the CDR3: TGTGCCAGCAGCCAATCGCAGATTTGGTCTGAAGCTTTCTTT.

This chain connects TRBV9 to TRBJ1-2; tentative D call: TRBD1 (5 bases). The germline V gene encodes CDR1 SGDLS and CDR2 YYNGEE. The CDR3 runs 15 residues. The V gene lost 3 bases and the J gene lost 3 bases, with 15 bases spanning the gap. The CDR3 DNA follows: TGTGCCAGCAGCGAGGGCCTAGCGACAGACTATGGCTACACCTTC. Its protein is CASSEGLATDYGYTF. Drawing the rest from reference TRBV9 and TRBJ1-2, the complete variable domain is DSGVTQTPKHLITATGQRVTLRCSPRSGDLSVYWYQQSLDQGLQFLIQYYNGEERAKGNILERFSAQQFPDLHSELNLSSLELGDSALYFCASSEGLATDYGYTFGSGTRLTVV.

The chain joins TRBV29-1 to TRBJ2-7; no clear D. Germline CDR1 reads SQVTM; CDR2 reads ANQGSEA. The CDR3 totals 11 residues. V was cut by 7 bases and J by 5 bases, with 12 bases left in between. The CDR3 nucleotides read TGCAGCGGAAATAAGGGTGACGAGCAGTACTTC. It codes for CSGNKGDEQYF.

V usage is TRBV18 and J usage is TRBJ2-2; a weak D match, TRBD2 (5 bases). V was trimmed by 0 bases and J by 3 bases, leaving 8 bases between them. The CDR3 extends over 15 amino acids. The V gene's germline CDR1 is KGHSH and CDR2 LQKENI. CDR3 bases: TGTGCCAGCTCACCACCGCTCGGGGACACCGGGGAGCTGTTTTTT. It encodes CASSPPLGDTGELFF.

The J gene is TRBJ2-3, the V gene TRBV7-9; TRBD1 is a possible D gene (6 bases). The germline V gene encodes CDR1 SEHNR and CDR2 FQNEAQ (reference sequence). With 4 bases removed from V and 0 bases from J, the gap between germline ends came to 14 bases. The length of the CDR3 is 16 residues. The CDR3 bases are TGTGCCAGCAGCTCGAGACAGGCCAGTAGCACAGATACGCAGTATTTT. Translated, it gives CASSSRQASSTDTQYF.

The chain links TRBV5-1 to TRBJ1-1; a possible D gene is TRBD1 (5 bases). The CDR3 has 15 residues. Germline V gene lookup returns CDR1 SGHRS and CDR2 YFSETQ. V shed 1 base and J shed 5 bases, with 15 bases lying between them. The CDR3 here is CASSLMEGPRTEAFF. For the CDR3, the DNA is TGCGCCAGCAGCTTGATGGAGGGGCCGCGGACTGAAGCTTTCTTT.

V and J are TRBV6-1 and TRBJ1-1; D gene ambiguous. The CDR3 consists of 14 residues. Looked up from germline, CDR1 is MNHNS and CDR2 is SASEGT. V was clipped by 2 bases and J by 8 bases, with 15 bases between them. The DNA of the CDR3 is TGTGCCAGCAGTGAAATTCCCGTATTCGGAGAAGCTTTCTTT. This sequence encodes CASSEIPVFGEAFF.

The CDR3 sequence: CASSFWGTGNYEQYF. CDR3 bases: TGTGCCAGCAGCTTTTGGGGGACAGGTAACTACGAGCAGTACTTC. The rearrangement links TRBV7-2 to TRBJ2-7; 8 nucleotides align to TRBD1. Per germline, CDR1 SGHTA and CDR2 FQGNSA. CDR3 length equals 15 residues. Unmatched junction bases numbered 7, after V lost 3 bases and J lost 3 bases.

The chain is built from TRBV6-5 and TRBJ1-5, with 7 nucleotides matching TRBD1. There are 14 residues in the CDR3. Germline CDR1 reads MNHEY; CDR2 reads SVGAGI. V shed 5 bases, J shed 7 bases, and the junction held 8 bases outside the gene matches. The DNA for the CDR3 is TGTGCCAGCAGTAAGACAGGGCCGCGGCAGCCCCAGCATTTT. It translates to CASSKTGPRQPQHF.

The chain couples TRBV28 to TRBJ1-5; no clear D gene. With 2 bases removed from V and 6 bases from J, the gap between germline ends came to 8 bases. Per the germline V gene, CDR1 is MDHEN and CDR2 is SYDVKM. The CDR3 has 13 amino acids. The DNA for the CDR3 is TGTGCCAGCAGTTTAAGGTGGGGTCAGCCCCAGCATTTT. It translates to CASSLRWGQPQHF.

The chain uses TRBV21-1 and TRBJ2-3; the table's TRBD1 call for D was not verified on the DNA. TRBV21-1 is recorded as a pseudogene. This CDR3 is built from 15 residues. The CDR3 DNA reads as TGTGCCAGCAGCACAGGTTTAGGGGGCACAGATACGCAGTATTTT. It yields the protein CASSTGLGGTDTQYF.